The next 11 T cell receptor beta chains were all read from a single sample in a study of response to subunit inactivated influenza vaccine. MiXCR, applied by TCRdb to the RT-PCR reads, yields one record per CDR3 protein. The table shows 750,000 to 850,000 distinct CDR3 sequences, with roughly 20% occurring only once. The sequenced sample was PBMCs from blood, obtained 5 days after vaccination. The source is a man aged 45-65 years who received an inactivated influenza vaccine.

This clonotype has only a few counts. The chain employs TRBV4-1 and TRBJ2-6; D could derive from TRBD1 or TRBD2 (5 bases each). The germline gives CDR1 MGHRA, CDR2 YSYEKL. Trimming removed 6 bases from V and 0 bases from J, with 9 bases in between. The CDR3 loop spans 15 amino acids. CDR3 sequence: CASRGTNSGANVLTF. The DNA for the CDR3 is TGCGCCAGCAGAGGGACCAACTCTGGGGCCAACGTCCTGACTTTC.

This clonotype appeared a few times. CDR3 bases: TGCAGTGCTAGAGTCTCCCCTAGGGCGACCTACGAGCAGTACTTC. Translating gives CSARVSPRATYEQYF. This chain joins TRBV20-1 and TRBJ2-7; D unclear. CDR1 is DFQATT and CDR2 is SNEGSKA in the germline V gene (reference sequence). Trimming shortened V by 1 base and J by 2 bases, and 15 bases separated the two germline ends. This CDR3 region has 15 residues.

This chain joins TRBV6-2 or TRBV6-3 and TRBJ1-1; 7 bases are shared with TRBD1. V shed 1 base and J 5 bases; nucleotides not matched to a gene: 7. The CDR3 is 15 residues long. Per the germline V gene, CDR1 is MNHEY and CDR2 is SVGEGT. In DNA form, the CDR3 reads TGTGCCAGCAGTTACTACGACAGGGCAGGAACTGAAGCTTTCTTT. As protein: CASSYYDRAGTEAFF.

This clonotype has a count of ten or more. The chain carries TRBV10-3 and TRBJ1-1; 11 bases agree with TRBD1. After removal of 2 bases from V and 3 bases from J, the junction contained 5 bases not matched to a gene. The V gene's germline CDR1 is ENHRY and CDR2 SYGVKD. The CDR3 consists of 16 residues. CDR3 protein: CAISEPRTGGYTEAFF. The CDR3, as DNA: TGTGCCATCAGTGAGCCCCGGACAGGGGGCTACACTGAAGCTTTCTTT.

This clonotype was seen a few times. This chain links TRBV10-3 with TRBJ2-3; D not certain. Per the germline V gene, CDR1 is ENHRY and CDR2 is SYGVKD. V gave up 3 bases and J gave up 2 bases, with 9 bases separating them. The CDR3 extends over 14 amino acids. DNA of the CDR3: TGTGCCATCAGTGAAGGCAGGCACACAGATACGCAGTATTTT. Its translation: CAISEGRHTDTQYF.

This chain uses TRBV5-5 with TRBJ2-1, with 8 bases matching TRBD1. Germline V gene sequence: CDR1 SGHKS, CDR2 YYEKEE (reference sequence). The CDR3 sequence is 13 residues long. V lost 5 bases to trimming and J lost 7 bases; unmatched junction nucleotides: 5. The CDR3 reads CASSSQGENEQFF. CDR3 coding DNA: TGTGCCAGCAGTTCACAGGGGGAGAATGAGCAGTTCTTC.

In its sample, this clonotype was seen many times. This chain links TRBV15 with TRBJ2-7; 9 nucleotides align to TRBD1. In germline, CDR1 is LNHNV, CDR2 YYDKDF (reference sequence). With 3 bases clipped from V and 3 bases from J, the junction kept 0 bases outside the gene matches. This CDR3 is 13 amino acids long. This CDR3 reads CATSRDRGYEQYF. The CDR3 DNA reads TGTGCCACCAGCAGGGACAGGGGCTACGAGCAGTACTTC.

This clonotype was picked up many times. This chain connects TRBV6-5 to TRBJ2-1, with unresolved D. CDR1 and CDR2 from the germline V gene are MNHEY and SVGAGI. This CDR3 has 14 residues. Deletions cut 2 bases from V and 6 bases from J, with 11 bases between. CDR3 nucleotides: TGTGCCAGCAGTTACCTCAGTTTGGCCAATGAGCAGTTCTTC. It is translated as CASSYLSLANEQFF.

This chain joins TRBV24-1 and TRBJ2-2, with D perhaps matching TRBD1 (6 bases). The germline CDR1 and CDR2 sequences are KGHDR and SFDVKD. V lost 3 bases, J lost 0 bases, and 10 bases lay in between. The CDR3 contains 16 residues. DNA for the CDR3: TGTGCCACCAGTGATACCGGGACAACGAACACCGGGGAGCTGTTTTTT. It is translated as CATSDTGTTNTGELFF.

This clonotype turned up a few times. The J gene is TRBJ2-5, the V gene TRBV20-1; TRBD2 aligns across 8 bases. The CDR3 contains 13 residues. J gave up 1 base and V 8 bases, and 6 bases lay outside the gene matches. Germline loops: CDR1 DFQATT, CDR2 SNEGSKA (reference sequence). This chain's CDR3 is CSRGGETQETQYF. CDR3 nucleotide sequence: TGCAGTCGGGGGGGGGAAACCCAAGAGACCCAGTACTTC.

This rearrangement joins TRBV19 to TRBJ2-1; D gene ambiguous. This CDR3 spans 14 amino acids. Trimming removed 9 bases from V and 5 bases from J, with 17 bases in between. Germline CDR1 reads LNHDA; CDR2 reads SQIVND (reference sequence). CDR3 sequence: CASNTRSPHNEQFF. In DNA form, the CDR3 reads TGTGCCAGCAATACTCGTTCGCCCCACAATGAGCAGTTCTTC.